The 12 T cell receptor beta chains in this list originate from one sample, sequenced in a study of response to subunit inactivated influenza vaccine. A single record per CDR3 protein comes from TCRdb applying MiXCR to the RT-PCR reads. The data hold 450,000 to 600,000 distinct CDR3 sequences, with approximately 16% observed a single time. Sequencing was performed on CD4+ T cells sorted from PBMCs, taken approximately 25 months after vaccination. The source of these receptors is a man between 50 and 75 years old who received an inactivated influenza vaccine.

This clonotype was observed a handful of times. The chain couples TRBV25-1 to TRBJ2-1; a weak D match, TRBD2 (7 bases). CDR1 MGHDK and CDR2 SYGVNS come from the germline V gene. The CDR3 has 16 residues. Trimming cost V 1 base and J 7 bases, with 17 bases left between them. The CDR3 region has the DNA TGTGCCAGCAGTGAATCAGTTTTGGGGGGGCGGAATGAGCAGTTCTTC. Amino acids: CASSESVLGGRNEQFF. The whole variable domain, remainder taken from reference TRBV25-1 and TRBJ2-1, is EADIYQTPRYLVIGTGKKITLECSQTMGHDKMYWYQQDPGMELHLIHYSYGVNSTEKGDLSSESTVSRIRTEHFPLTLESARPSHTSQYLCASSESVLGGRNEQFFGPGTRLTVL.

This clonotype has just a few counts. The chain combines TRBV7-2 with TRBJ2-2; 11 nucleotides match TRBD2. The CDR3 is 16 residues long. The V segment lost 5 bases and the J segment 5 bases; nucleotides outside the gene matches: 7. Per germline, CDR1 SGHTA and CDR2 FQGNSA. CDR3 sequence reads: CASSRLLAGVTGELFF. The CDR3 DNA is TGTGCCAGCAGCCGCTTACTAGCGGGGGTAACCGGGGAGCTGTTTTTT.

This sequence joins TRBV19 and TRBJ2-1; D may match TRBD1 or TRBD2 (6 bases each). Germline CDR1 reads LNHDA; CDR2 reads SQIVND (reference sequence). This CDR3 has 18 residues. Trimming cost V 6 bases and J 5 bases, with 26 bases left between them. This chain's CDR3 is CASRTQGVGGSWNNEQFF. The CDR3 nucleotides read TGTGCCAGTAGGACACAAGGGGTAGGGGGGAGTTGGAACAATGAGCAGTTCTTC.

The V gene is TRBV20-1, the J gene TRBJ1-2; D unresolved. The length of the CDR3 is 14 residues. Germline V CDR1 and CDR2: DFQATT, SNEGSKA (reference sequence). V lost 0 bases and J 1 base, leaving 9 bases between the germline ends. The CDR3 sequence is CSAREQWRNYGYTF. CDR3 in DNA: TGCAGTGCTAGAGAGCAGTGGCGTAACTATGGCTACACCTTC.

This clonotype was seen only a few times. The chain recombines TRBV20-1 with TRBJ1-6; D ambiguous. The germline V and J ends were trimmed by 3 bases and 7 bases, with 10 bases remaining between them. CDR3 size: 13 residues. Germline V CDR1 and CDR2: DFQATT, SNEGSKA (reference sequence). The CDR3, as DNA: TGCAGTGCTAGTTGGGAGATAAATTCACCCCTCCACTTT. The encoded protein is CSASWEINSPLHF.

V is TRBV20-1 and J is TRBJ1-1; TRBD1 aligns across 7 bases. Losses at the gene ends were 1 base for V and 0 bases for J; bases not matched to a gene: 14. The germline gives CDR1 DFQATT, CDR2 SNEGSKA (reference sequence). CDR3 length equals 18 residues. CDR3 sequence reads: CSARGRGAGGVMNTEAFF. The CDR3 DNA reads TGCAGTGCTAGAGGGCGTGGGGCAGGGGGGGTAATGAACACTGAAGCTTTCTTT.

The chain has TRBV2 and TRBJ1-1; D not certain. Trimming pared 9 bases from V and 0 bases from J, leaving 8 bases between. From germline, CDR1 is SNHLY and CDR2 FYNNEI. CDR3 size: 12 residues. The CDR3 loop reads CARKSMNTEAFF. The CDR3, as DNA: TGTGCCAGAAAGTCCATGAACACTGAAGCTTTCTTT.

This clonotype was seen only a few times. At one end the junction does not follow the germline gene, possibly because of a read error. DNA of the CDR3: TGTGCTAGCAGCGTCATGGGGGGGTCCTACAATGAGCAGTTCTTC. Its protein product is CASSVMGGSYNEQFF. This chain connects TRBV7-7 to TRBJ2-1, with 7 bases lining up with TRBD2. This CDR3 has 15 residues. CDR1 is SSHAT, CDR2 FNYEAQ, per germline (reference sequence).

Only a few counts were recorded for this clonotype. The CDR3 coding sequence is TGTGCCAGCACAACACGGACTAGCGGGAGTAGAGAGCAGTACTTC. Translating it yields CASTTRTSGSREQYF. The genes are TRBV2 and TRBJ2-7; TRBD2 agrees at 13 bases. Germline-derived CDR1 and CDR2 are SNHLY and FYNNEI. There are 15 residues in the CDR3. After removal of 7 bases from V and 7 bases from J, the junction contained 10 bases not matched to a gene.

The chain carries TRBV4-2 and TRBJ2-3; 7 bases align to TRBD2. Unmatched junction bases numbered 27, after V lost 6 bases and J lost 9 bases. The CDR3 extends over 19 amino acids. Germline V lookup: CDR1 LGHNA, CDR2 YNFKEQ. CDR3 sequence reads: CASSRVWGPKRDRRGTQYF. CDR3 nucleotide sequence: TGTGCCAGCAGTCGGGTTTGGGGCCCAAAGCGGGATCGGAGGGGCACGCAGTATTTT.

This sequence joins TRBV7-2 and TRBJ2-1; 8 bases match TRBD2. J lost 3 bases, V lost 5 bases, and 12 bases had no gene match. This CDR3 has 17 amino acids. Germline values: CDR1 SGHTA, CDR2 FQGNSA. The CDR3 loop is CASSPTVAGGFYNEQFF. CDR3 nucleotide sequence: TGTGCCAGCAGCCCGACTGTGGCGGGGGGCTTCTACAATGAGCAGTTCTTC.

This clonotype was seen only a few times. The rearrangement links TRBV20-1 to TRBJ2-5, with a possible D match to TRBD1 (6 bases). Between the trimmed V and J ends, which lost 4 bases and 2 bases, there was a span of 8 bases. Per germline, CDR1 DFQATT and CDR2 SNEGSKA (reference sequence). The CDR3 is 12 amino acids. CDR3 in amino acids: CSATTGQETQYF. CDR3 DNA sequence: TGCAGTGCTACCACAGGGCAAGAGACCCAGTACTTC.